The source of this T cell receptor beta chain is a study of shared clonotypes between healthy human individuals. Overall study: Donors, aged 18 to 49, were a couple of women and three men. Study-wide findings and caveats: What rarefaction showed was incomplete sorted-subset sequencing despite large depth. Clonotypes not shared had lower generation probabilities than those common to all four donors. Richness estimates generally favored naive over memory subsets.

Details on this clone: Its antigen is as yet unknown.

Looked up from germline, CDR1 is MNHNS and CDR2 is SASEGT. With V trimmed by 2 bases and J by 1 base, 7 bases remained unmatched. This CDR3 has 16 amino acids. Clones were sequenced by immunoSEQ multiplex PCR, and TCRdb holds only the in-frame ones, with some missing. The sample consists of about 2.3 million clones, roughly 93% of them appearing once. Sequencing input: naive CD4+ T cells from PBMCs. Sample subset: CD45RA+ positively selected. This chain connects TRBV6-1 to TRBJ2-7; 8 bases fit TRBD1. The TCR comes from a man younger than 35 in good health. Some clones in this sample may be carry-over from other donors' samples. The CDR3 bases are TGTGCCAGCAGTGAAAGAATGCGGACAGGGTCCTACGAGCAGTACTTC. It is translated as CASSERMRTGSYEQYF.